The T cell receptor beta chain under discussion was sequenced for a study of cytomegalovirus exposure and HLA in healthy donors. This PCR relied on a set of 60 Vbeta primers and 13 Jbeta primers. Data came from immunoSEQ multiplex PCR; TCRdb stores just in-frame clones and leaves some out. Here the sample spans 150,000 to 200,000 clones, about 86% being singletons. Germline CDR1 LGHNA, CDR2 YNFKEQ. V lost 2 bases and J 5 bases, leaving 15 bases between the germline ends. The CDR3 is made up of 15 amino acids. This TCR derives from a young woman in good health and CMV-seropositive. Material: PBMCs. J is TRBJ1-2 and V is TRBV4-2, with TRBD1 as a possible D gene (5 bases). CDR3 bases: TGTGCCAGCAGCCAAACGGGACTAGAAAAATATGGCTACACCTTC. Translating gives CASSQTGLEKYGYTF.